This T cell receptor beta chain emerged from a study of T cell repertoires in cytomegalovirus infection. For the study at large: Based on public TCR beta signatures, there were indications of CMV infection and of a matching HLA type. Whole-study findings and limits: Cumulated frequencies of public TCR beta families served to identify carriers of CMV plus the relevant HLA. CMV-specific TCR beta clonotypes restricted by HLA-C dominated the ex vivo response.

TCRdb ran MiXCR on the reads and lists one entry per CDR3 protein. This repertoire shows around 200,000 distinct CDR3 sequences, about 18% found once; its top ten account for about 23%. With respect to this clonotype: Its cognate antigen is unknown.

The V end was cut by 1 base, the J end by 0 bases, with 9 bases between. Germline V lookup: CDR1 MGHRA, CDR2 YSYEKL. There are 15 residues in the CDR3. Source material: CD8+ T cells from PBMCs. The chain recombines TRBV4-1 with TRBJ1-1; D is unclear. The receptor's source is a human donor in good health (CMV status not recorded). Some clones in this sample may be carry-over from other donors' samples. The CDR3 DNA follows: TGCGCCAGCAGCCAAGGAGAGAGCATGAACACTGAAGCTTTCTTT. Its protein is CASSQGESMNTEAFF.